The 11 T cell receptor beta chains listed next were all sequenced from one sample in a study of blood T cell repertoires in COVID-19. The protocol was immunoSEQ multiplex PCR, while the TCRdb copy is restricted to in-frame clones and leaves out a portion. The sample records 60,000 to 70,000 clones, approximately 88% being singletons. Specimen: peripheral blood. These receptors were obtained from a woman between 55 and 75 years old with COVID-19, enrolled during active disease.

This chain uses TRBV11-3 with TRBJ1-2, with D perhaps TRBD1 (5 bases). This CDR3 has 14 amino acids. V shed 6 bases and J shed 2 bases, with 13 bases lying between them. CDR1 and CDR2 from the germline V gene are SGHNT and YENEEA. CDR3 sequence reads: CASRKSGGNYGYTF. DNA for the CDR3: TGTGCCAGCAGGAAGTCGGGGGGGAACTATGGCTACACCTTC.

The chain carries TRBV24-1 and TRBJ2-1; 8 bases fit TRBD2. CDR1 and CDR2 (germline): KGHDR, SFDVKD. The CDR3 contains 16 residues. With V trimmed by 4 bases and J by 8 bases, 12 bases remained unmatched. Here the CDR3 reads CATSDPGGREVDEQFF. For the CDR3, the DNA is TGTGCCACCAGTGACCCGGGGGGGAGGGAAGTCGATGAGCAGTTCTTC.

V usage is TRBV7-8 and J usage is TRBJ2-5; D perhaps matches TRBD1 (6 bases). Germline CDR1 and CDR2: SGHVS and FQNEAQ. The ends were cut back, 5 bases at V and 1 base at J, with 17 bases in the middle. The CDR3 contains 16 residues. CDR3 sequence reads: CASSEGWGRAQETQYF. The CDR3 DNA sequence: TGTGCCAGCAGCGAAGGGTGGGGGCGGGCCCAAGAGACCCAGTACTTC.

The rearrangement joins TRBV27 to TRBJ2-5; D call uncertain. V was pared by 5 bases and J by 5 bases, with 15 bases between. Germline V gene sequence: CDR1 MNHEY, CDR2 SMNVEV (reference sequence). The CDR3 has 14 amino acids. The CDR3 sequence is CASSGLSRHETQYF. CDR3 bases: TGTGCCAGCAGTGGGCTCTCCCGGCACGAGACCCAGTACTTC.

The chain is built from TRBV6-2 or TRBV6-3 and TRBJ1-2; possibly TRBD1 for D (6 bases). CDR1 MNHEY and CDR2 SVGEGT come from the germline V gene. V lost 0 bases to trimming and J lost 8 bases, with 10 bases between them. This CDR3 is 13 amino acids long. CDR3 DNA: TGTGCCAGCAGTTACTCCGGGACAAAGGGCTACACCTTC. It encodes CASSYSGTKGYTF.

This clone occurred once. The V gene is TRBV28, the J gene TRBJ2-1; D perhaps matches TRBD1 (6 bases). CDR3 length equals 14 residues. In germline, CDR1 is MDHEN, CDR2 SYDVKM. V gave up 6 bases and J gave up 0 bases, with 9 bases separating them. The CDR3 nucleotides read TGTGCCAGCAGCCGGGACATCTCCTACAATGAGCAGTTCTTC. It codes for CASSRDISYNEQFF. Using reference TRBV28 and TRBJ2-1 for the parts outside the CDR3, the full variable domain is DVKVTQSSRYLVKRTGEKVFLECVQDMDHENMFWYRQDPGLGLRLIYFSYDVKMKEKGDIPEGYSVSREKKERFSLILESASTNQTSMYLCASSRDISYNEQFFGPGTRLTVL.

The CDR3 protein is CASRGGVLYNEQFF. In DNA, the CDR3 is TGTGCCAGTAGGGGGGGAGTTTTATACAATGAGCAGTTCTTC. This sequence joins TRBV19 and TRBJ2-1; weak D call: TRBD2 (6 bases). This CDR3 has 14 residues. The V and J ends lost 6 bases and 4 bases respectively, with 13 bases between them. Germline V gene data show CDR1 as LNHDA and CDR2 as SQIVND (reference sequence).

In this sample, this clone turned up once. CDR3 in DNA: TGTGCCAGCAGCCTGTATCCGGGACTAGCGACCGGGGAGCTGTTTTTT. Its protein is CASSLYPGLATGELFF. The chain couples TRBV4-2 to TRBJ2-2, with TRBD2 matching over 10 bases. CDR3 length: 16 amino acids. Looked up from germline, CDR1 is LGHNA and CDR2 is YNFKEQ. The V and J ends lost 4 bases and 5 bases, in that order; junction bases with no gene match: 7.

This chain links TRBV12-3 or TRBV12-4 with TRBJ2-2; perhaps TRBD1 as D (5 bases). This CDR3 has 11 amino acids. V was clipped by 6 bases and J by 10 bases, with 9 bases between them. CDR3 nucleotides: TGTGCCAGCAGCTGGACACAGGAGCTGTTTTTT. This encodes CASSWTQELFF.

The rearrangement links TRBV30 to TRBJ1-4, with 7 nucleotides matching TRBD1. J lost 5 bases, V lost 0 bases, and 3 bases had no gene match. CDR3 size: 14 residues. The germline V gene has CDR1 GTSNPN and CDR2 SVGIG (reference sequence). CDR3 sequence reads: CAWSVPGQNEKLFF. CDR3 bases: TGTGCCTGGAGTGTTCCGGGACAGAATGAAAAACTGTTTTTT.

This chain joins TRBV6-2 or TRBV6-3 and TRBJ2-5; the D gene is possibly TRBD2 (5 bases). V was pared by 0 bases and J by 7 bases, with 12 bases between. Per germline, CDR1 MNHEY and CDR2 SVGEGT. This CDR3 contains 14 residues. The CDR3 DNA sequence: TGTGCCAGCAGTTACTCTGGACTCAGCGGGACCCAGTACTTC. Translation gives CASSYSGLSGTQYF.